This T cell receptor (beta chain) was observed in a study of T cells after yellow fever vaccination (dated by TCRdb to between 2019 and 2020). In the study overall: Libraries from fractions with low cell numbers were prepared with the SMART-Seq v4 Ultra Low Input RNA kit. To follow T-cell clones before and after both primary and booster YFV17D yellow fever vaccination, bulk TCR alpha and beta repertoires underwent longitudinal sequencing. The cohort comprised two healthy male donors, one aged 18 to 29 and one aged 30 to 40 years. Blood was drawn at multiple timepoints before and after primary and secondary immunization, with bulk PBMC replicates and cell subsets isolated. What the study reported, not specific to this receptor: The secondary T-cell response was weaker than the primary response but faster, peaking on day 5 instead of day 15. Because only two donors were included in the study, the extent to which the findings can be generalized is limited. A small fraction of clonotypes appeared in both the CD4 and CD8 compartments, likely as a result of convergent recombination. After the booster, most of the clones that had expanded following primary vaccination were detected again (almost 98% of CD4 and 88% of CD8), which suggests that memory was broadly maintained. Because abundant contaminating clonotypes from the bulk population could be contained in FACS-sorted repertoires, computational filtering was required.

Taken from the germline V gene, the CDR1 and CDR2 loops are SGHTA and FQGNSA. The CDR3 covers 16 residues, taking in both the cysteine and the phenylalanine. The retained sequence is limited to the CDR3, 48 bases, with the frame set at the first base. The junction shows trimming of 5 bases on V and 3 bases on J, plus 16 bases between the germline ends. The sequencing machine was an Illumina NovaSeq 6000. TCR cDNA was synthesized by 5'RACE template switching, through which a universal primer site and unique molecular identifiers were introduced. Priming of cDNA synthesis was performed from both the TCR alpha and TCR beta constant segments. Two PCR steps were used to amplify libraries, with sample barcodes and sequencing adapters being added in the second step. Sequencing of libraries was performed on Illumina HiSeq 2500 (2x100 bp) or NovaSeq (2x150 bp). The study's own analysis went as follows. MIGEC was used to demultiplex reads and collapse the reads into UMI consensus sequences, and MiXCR was used for V(D)J alignment. Using edgeR on replicate PBMC samples, clonotypes were called vaccine-responding if FDR was below 0.01 and the log2 fold change was above 5 up to day 15. Bulk clonotypes were assigned CD4 or CD8 identity according to which sequenced CD4 or CD8 repertoire held them at higher abundance. Using fastp at Q25 and MiXCR, TCRdb reprocessed the public reads and kept productive beta chains. When rows share a CDR3 protein, they turn into one entry using the most common DNA and genes. These V and J calls are TCRdb output, not the study's own analysis. Within this sample are 250,000 or so distinct CDR3 sequences, with roughly 3.5% of them counted one time only. The ten largest clones take up over 15% of the sample.

This clonotype has at least ten counts. Which antigen it targets is not known. No base-level quality is on record; no much larger clone is a single base apart. The treatment or condition label, read with the paper, signifies: live attenuated yellow fever vaccine strain. At each blood-draw timepoint, two biological replicates of bulk PBMCs were collected. A standard Ficoll-Paque protocol was used to isolate PBMCs from peripheral blood. TriZol was used to extract RNA from bulk PBMCs, from CD4 and CD8 fractions, and from dextramer-positive and dextramer-negative fractions. The source of this sequence is a man aged 18 to 29 who received the YFV17D yellow fever vaccine. The sequences come from PBMCs, collected 15 days after the yellow fever booster vaccination. This receptor chain uses TRBV7-2 and TRBJ1-4; TRBD1 is possibly the D segment (6 matching bases). The bases read TGTGCCAGCAGCCTAACAGGGCGGGTGCCTAATGAAAAACTGTTTTTT. Its amino acids are CASSLTGRVPNEKLFF.